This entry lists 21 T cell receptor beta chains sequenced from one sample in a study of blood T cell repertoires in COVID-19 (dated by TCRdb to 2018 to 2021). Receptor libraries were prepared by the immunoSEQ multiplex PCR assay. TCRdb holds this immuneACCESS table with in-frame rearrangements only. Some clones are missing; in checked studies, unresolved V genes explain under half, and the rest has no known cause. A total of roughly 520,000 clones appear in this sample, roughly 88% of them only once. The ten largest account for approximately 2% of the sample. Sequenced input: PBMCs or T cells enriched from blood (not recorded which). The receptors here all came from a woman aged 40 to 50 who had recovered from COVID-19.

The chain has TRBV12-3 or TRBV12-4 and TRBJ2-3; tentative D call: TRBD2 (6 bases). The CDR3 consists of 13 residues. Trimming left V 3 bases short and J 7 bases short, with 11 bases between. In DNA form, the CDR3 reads TGTGCCAGCAGTTTCCGGGAGAGGAATACGCAGTATTTT. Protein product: CASSFRERNTQYF.

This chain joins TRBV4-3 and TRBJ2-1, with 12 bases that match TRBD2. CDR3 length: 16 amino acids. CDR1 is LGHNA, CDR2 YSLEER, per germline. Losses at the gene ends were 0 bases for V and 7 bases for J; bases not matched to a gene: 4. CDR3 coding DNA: TGCGCCAGCAGCCAAGATAGCCTAGCGGGAGGGAATGAGCAGTTCTTC. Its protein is CASSQDSLAGGNEQFF.

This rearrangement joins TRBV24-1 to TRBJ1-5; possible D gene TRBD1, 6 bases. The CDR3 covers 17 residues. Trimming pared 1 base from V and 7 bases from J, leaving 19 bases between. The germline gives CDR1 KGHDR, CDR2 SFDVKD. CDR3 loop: CATSDFPGQGSFQPQHF. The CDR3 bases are TGTGCCACCAGTGATTTTCCCGGCCAGGGGAGTTTCCAGCCCCAGCATTTT.

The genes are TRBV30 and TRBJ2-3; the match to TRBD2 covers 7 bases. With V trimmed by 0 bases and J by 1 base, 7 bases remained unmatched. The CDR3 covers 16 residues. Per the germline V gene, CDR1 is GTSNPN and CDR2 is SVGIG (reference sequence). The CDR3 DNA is TGTGCCTGGAGTGTCCTGGGGAGGGAGGGCACAGATACGCAGTATTTT. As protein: CAWSVLGREGTDTQYF.

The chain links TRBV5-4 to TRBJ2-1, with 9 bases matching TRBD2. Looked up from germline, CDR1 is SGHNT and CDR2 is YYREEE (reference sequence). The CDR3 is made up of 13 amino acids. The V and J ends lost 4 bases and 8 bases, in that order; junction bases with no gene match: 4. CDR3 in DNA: TGTGCCAGCAGCCCAGGCGGGAGGGATGAGCAGTTCTTC. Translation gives CASSPGGRDEQFF.

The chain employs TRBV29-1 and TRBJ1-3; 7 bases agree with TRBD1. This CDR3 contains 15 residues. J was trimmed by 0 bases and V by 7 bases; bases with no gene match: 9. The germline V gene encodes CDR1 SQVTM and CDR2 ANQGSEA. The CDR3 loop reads CSGGDSGFSGNTIYF. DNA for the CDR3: TGCAGCGGCGGGGACAGCGGTTTCTCTGGAAACACCATATATTTT. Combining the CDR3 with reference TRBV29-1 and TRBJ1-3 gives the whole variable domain SAVISQKPSRDICQRGTSLTIQCQVDSQVTMMFWYRQQPGQSLTLIATANQGSEATYESGFVIDKFPISRPNLTFSTLTVSNMSPEDSSIYLCSGGDSGFSGNTIYFGEGSWLTVV.

The CDR3 reads CASSFGQMETQYF. The CDR3 nucleotides are TGTGCCAGCAGCTTCGGACAGATGGAGACCCAGTACTTC. The rearrangement joins TRBV11-2 to TRBJ2-5, with a weak D call TRBD1 (6 bases). Germline CDR1 and CDR2: SGHAT and FQNNGV. V shed 3 bases and J shed 5 bases, with 10 bases lying between them. The CDR3 is 13 residues long.

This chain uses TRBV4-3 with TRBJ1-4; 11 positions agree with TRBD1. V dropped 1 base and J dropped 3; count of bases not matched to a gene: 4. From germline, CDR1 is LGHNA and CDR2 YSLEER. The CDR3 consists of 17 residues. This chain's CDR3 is CASSQGDRGAANEKLFF. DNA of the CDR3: TGCGCCAGCAGCCAAGGGGACAGGGGGGCAGCTAATGAAAAACTGTTTTTT.

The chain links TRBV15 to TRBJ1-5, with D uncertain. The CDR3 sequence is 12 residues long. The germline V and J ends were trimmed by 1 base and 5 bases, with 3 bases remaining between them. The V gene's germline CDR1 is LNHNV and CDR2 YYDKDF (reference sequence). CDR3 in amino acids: CATSRAYQPQHF. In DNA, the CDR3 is TGTGCCACCAGCAGAGCGTATCAGCCCCAGCATTTT.

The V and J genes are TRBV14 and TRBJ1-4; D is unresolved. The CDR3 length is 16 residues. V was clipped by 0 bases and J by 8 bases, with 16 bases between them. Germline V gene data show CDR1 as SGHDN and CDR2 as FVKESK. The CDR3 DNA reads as TGTGCCAGCAGCCAAGATGATTCTGAGTTCCCAGAAAAACTGTTTTTT. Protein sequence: CASSQDDSEFPEKLFF. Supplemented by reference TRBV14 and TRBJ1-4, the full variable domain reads EAGVTQFPSHSVIEKGQTVTLRCDPISGHDNLYWYRRVMGKEIKFLLHFVKESKQDESGMPNNRFLAERTGGTYSTLKVQPAELEDSGVYFCASSQDDSEFPEKLFFGSGTQLSVL.

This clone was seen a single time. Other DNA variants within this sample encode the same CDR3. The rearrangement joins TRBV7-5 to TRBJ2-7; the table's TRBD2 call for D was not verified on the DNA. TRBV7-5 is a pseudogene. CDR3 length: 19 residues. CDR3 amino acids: CARSSPGGRKPAFSYEQYF. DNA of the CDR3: TGTGCCAGAAGCTCCCCGGGTGGCCGGAAGCCCGCGTTCTCCTACGAGCAGTACTTC.

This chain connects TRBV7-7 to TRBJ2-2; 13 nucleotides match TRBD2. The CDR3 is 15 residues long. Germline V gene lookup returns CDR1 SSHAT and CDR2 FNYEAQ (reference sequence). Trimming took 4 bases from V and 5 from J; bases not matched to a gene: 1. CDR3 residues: CASSSGLAGTGELFF. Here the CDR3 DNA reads TGTGCCAGCAGCTCGGGACTAGCGGGGACCGGGGAGCTGTTTTTT.

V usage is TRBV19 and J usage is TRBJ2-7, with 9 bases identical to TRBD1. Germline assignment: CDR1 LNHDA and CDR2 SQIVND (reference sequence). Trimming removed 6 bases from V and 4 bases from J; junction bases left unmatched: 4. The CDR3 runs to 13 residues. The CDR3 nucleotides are TGTGCCAGTAGGAGGACAGGGGAGTACGAGCAGTACTTC. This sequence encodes CASRRTGEYEQYF.

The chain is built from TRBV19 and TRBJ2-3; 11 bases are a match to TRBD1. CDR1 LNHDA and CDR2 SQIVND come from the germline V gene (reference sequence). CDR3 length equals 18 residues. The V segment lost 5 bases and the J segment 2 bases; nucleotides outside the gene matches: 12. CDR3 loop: CASSPEAGTGGHTDTQYF. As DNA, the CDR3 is TGTGCCAGTAGTCCTGAAGCTGGGACAGGGGGACACACAGATACGCAGTATTTT.

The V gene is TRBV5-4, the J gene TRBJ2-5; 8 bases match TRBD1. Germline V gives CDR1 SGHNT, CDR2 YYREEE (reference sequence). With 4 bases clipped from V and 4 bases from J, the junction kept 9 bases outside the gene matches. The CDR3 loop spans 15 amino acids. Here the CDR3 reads CASSLRVDRGETQYF. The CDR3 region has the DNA TGTGCCAGCAGCCTCAGAGTAGACAGGGGAGAGACCCAGTACTTC.

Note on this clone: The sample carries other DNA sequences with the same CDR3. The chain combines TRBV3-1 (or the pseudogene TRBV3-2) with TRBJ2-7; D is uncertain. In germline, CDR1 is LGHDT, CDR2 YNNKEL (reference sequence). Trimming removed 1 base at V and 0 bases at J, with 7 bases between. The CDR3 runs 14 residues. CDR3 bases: TGTGCCAGCAGCCAAGGAGTAGTCTCCTACGAGCAGTACTTC. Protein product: CASSQGVVSYEQYF.

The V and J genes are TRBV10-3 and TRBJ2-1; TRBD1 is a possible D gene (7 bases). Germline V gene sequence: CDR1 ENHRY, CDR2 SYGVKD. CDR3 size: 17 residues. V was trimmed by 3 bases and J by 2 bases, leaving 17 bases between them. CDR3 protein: CAISDRVGGGAYNEQFF. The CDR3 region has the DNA TGTGCCATCAGTGACCGCGTAGGGGGCGGGGCCTACAATGAGCAGTTCTTC.

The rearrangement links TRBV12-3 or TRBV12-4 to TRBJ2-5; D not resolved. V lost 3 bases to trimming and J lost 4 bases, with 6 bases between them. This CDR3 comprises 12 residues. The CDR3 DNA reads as TGTGCCAGCAGTTTCCGGAGAGAGACCCAGTACTTC. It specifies CASSFRRETQYF.

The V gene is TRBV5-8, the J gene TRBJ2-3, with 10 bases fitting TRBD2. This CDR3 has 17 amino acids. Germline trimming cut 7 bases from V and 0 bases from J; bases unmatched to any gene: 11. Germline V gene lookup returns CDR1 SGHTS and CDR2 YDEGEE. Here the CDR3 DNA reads TGTGCCAGCGACCGTTGGACTAGCGGATATAGCACAGATACGCAGTATTTT. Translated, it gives CASDRWTSGYSTDTQYF.

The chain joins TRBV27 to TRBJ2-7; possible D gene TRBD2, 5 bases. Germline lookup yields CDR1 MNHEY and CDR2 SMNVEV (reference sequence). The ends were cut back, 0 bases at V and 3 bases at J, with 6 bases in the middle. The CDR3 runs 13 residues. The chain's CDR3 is CASSLSTNYEQYF. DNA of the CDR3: TGTGCCAGCAGTTTATCGACTAACTACGAGCAGTACTTC.

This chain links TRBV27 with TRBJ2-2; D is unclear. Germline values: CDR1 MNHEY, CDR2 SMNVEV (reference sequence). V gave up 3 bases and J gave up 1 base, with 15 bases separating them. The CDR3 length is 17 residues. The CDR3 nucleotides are TGTGCCAGCAGTTTTCTAAGAACTACGGGGAACACCGGGGAGCTGTTTTTT. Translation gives CASSFLRTTGNTGELFF.